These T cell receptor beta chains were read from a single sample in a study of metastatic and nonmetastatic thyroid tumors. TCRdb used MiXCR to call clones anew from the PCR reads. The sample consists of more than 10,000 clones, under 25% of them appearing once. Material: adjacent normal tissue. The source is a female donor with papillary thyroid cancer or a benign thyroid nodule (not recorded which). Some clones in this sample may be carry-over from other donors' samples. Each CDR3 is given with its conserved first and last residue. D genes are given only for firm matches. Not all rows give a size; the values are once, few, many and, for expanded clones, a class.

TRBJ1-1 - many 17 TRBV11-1 CASSRRGGQAMNTEAFF TGTGCCAGCAGCCGTAGGGGGGGGCAGGCCATGAACACTGAAGCTTTCTTT
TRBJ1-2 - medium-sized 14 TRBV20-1 CSARSEVLGYGYTF TGCAGTGCTAGGTCTGAGGTTTTGGGGTATGGCTACACCTTC
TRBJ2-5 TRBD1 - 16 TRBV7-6 CASTPQPQGARETQYF TGTGCCAGCACCCCCCAGCCCCAGGGGGCGCGGGAGACCCAGTACTTC
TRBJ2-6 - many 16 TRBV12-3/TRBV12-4 CASSRRDNSGANVLTF TGTGCCAGCAGCCGACGGGACAACTCTGGGGCCAACGTCCTGACTTTC
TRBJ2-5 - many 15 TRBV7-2 CASSLVGMGRETQYF TGTGCCAGCAGCTTGGTAGGGATGGGGCGGGAGACCCAGTACTTC
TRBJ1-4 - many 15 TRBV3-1 CASSPWVRGEEKLFF TGTGCCAGCAGCCCCTGGGTAAGGGGTGAGGAAAAACTGTTTTTT
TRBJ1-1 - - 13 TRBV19 CASSTRGGTGAFF TGTGCCAGTAGTACCAGGGGAGGAACTGGAGCTTTCTTT
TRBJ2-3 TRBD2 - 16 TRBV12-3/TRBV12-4 CARGTSGRATEDTQYF TGTGCCAGGGGGACAAGCGGGAGGGCTACGGAAGATACGCAGTATTTT
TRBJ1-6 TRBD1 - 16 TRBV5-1 CASSLAGQVHNSPLHF TGCGCCAGCAGCTTGGCCGGACAGGTCCATAATTCACCCCTCCACTTT
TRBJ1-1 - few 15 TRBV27 CASSLTGLMNTEAFF TGTGCCAGCAGTTTAACAGGTCTAATGAACACTGAAGCTTTCTTT
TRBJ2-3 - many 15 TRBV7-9 CASTPTQGRADTQYF TGTGCCAGCACCCCAACCCAGGGGAGGGCAGATACGCAGTATTTT
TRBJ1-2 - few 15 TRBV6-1 CASSKQSRGQYGYTF TGTGCCAGCTCAAAACAGTCCCGCGGCCAATATGGCTACACCTTC
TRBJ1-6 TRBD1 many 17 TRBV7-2 CASSSQGGFSYNSPLHF TGTGCCAGCAGCTCTCAGGGGGGGTTTTCCTATAATTCACCCCTCCACTTT
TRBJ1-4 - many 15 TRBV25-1 CASSELTDLNEKLFF TGTGCCAGCAGTGAACTAACAGACCTTAATGAAAAACTGTTTTTT
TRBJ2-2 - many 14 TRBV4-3 CASSQSRYAGELFF TGCGCCAGCAGCCAATCCCGGTACGCCGGGGAGCTGTTTTTT
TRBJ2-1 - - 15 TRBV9 CASSPGPSSCNEQFF TGTGCCAGCAGCCCCGGACCGAGCTCCTGCAATGAGCAGTTCTTC
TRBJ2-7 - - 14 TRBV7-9 CASSLFGVDYEQYF TGTGCCAGCAGCTTATTCGGAGTGGATTACGAGCAGTACTTC
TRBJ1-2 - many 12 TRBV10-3 CAISEGEYGYTF TGTGCCATCAGTGAGGGGGAATATGGCTACACCTTC
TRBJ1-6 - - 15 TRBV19 CASSTWGGEGLTLHF TGTGCCAGTAGTACCTGGGGGGGTGAGGGCCTCACCCTCCACTTT
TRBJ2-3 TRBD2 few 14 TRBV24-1 CATSRSSGRDTQYF TGTGCCACCTCTCGGTCTAGCGGGAGAGATACGCAGTATTTT
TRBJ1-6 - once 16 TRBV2 CASRDSRAGDNSPLHF TGTGCCAGCCGAGATAGTAGAGCCGGAGATAATTCACCCCTCCACTTT
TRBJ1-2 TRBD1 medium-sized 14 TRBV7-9 CASSLRQGAYGYTF TGTGCCAGCAGCCTAAGACAGGGAGCCTATGGCTACACCTTC
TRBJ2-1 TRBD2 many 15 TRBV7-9 CASSGRGISYNEQFF TGTGCCTCCAGCGGGAGGGGTATCTCCTACAATGAGCAGTTCTTC
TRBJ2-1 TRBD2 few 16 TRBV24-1 CATSDSPRGAYNEQFF TGTGCCACCAGTGATTCTCCTCGGGGGGCCTACAATGAGCAGTTCTTC
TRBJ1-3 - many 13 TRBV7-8 CASSFGPGNTIYF TGTGCCAGCAGCTTTGGCCCTGGAAACACCATATATTTT
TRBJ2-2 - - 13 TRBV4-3 CASSQDRIGELFF TGCGCCAGCAGCCAAGATCGGATAGGGGAGCTGTTTTTT
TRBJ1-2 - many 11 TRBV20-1 CSAREQNGYTF TGCAGTGCTAGAGAACAGAATGGCTACACCTTC
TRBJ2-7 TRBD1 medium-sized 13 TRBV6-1 CASRVQGTYEQYF TGTGCCAGCAGGGTACAGGGGACCTACGAGCAGTACTTC
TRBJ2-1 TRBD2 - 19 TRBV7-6 CASSLGPLLAGCRWHEQFF TGTGCTAGCAGCTTGGGTCCTCTTCTAGCGGGATGCAGATGGCATGAGCAGTTCTTC
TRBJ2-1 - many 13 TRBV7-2 CASSSGPWGEQFF TGTGCCAGCAGCTCCGGCCCCTGGGGTGAGCAGTTCTTC
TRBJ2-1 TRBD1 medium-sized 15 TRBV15 CATSRDQQGVNEQFF TGTGCCACCAGCAGAGATCAACAGGGGGTCAATGAGCAGTTCTTC
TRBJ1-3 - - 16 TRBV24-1 CATSDNRDASGNTIYF TGTGCCACCAGTGACAACCGGGACGCCTCTGGAAACACCATATATTTT
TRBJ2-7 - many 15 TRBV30 CAWRSRAFNYYEQYF TGTGCCTGGAGATCGAGGGCTTTCAACTACTACGAGCAGTACTTC
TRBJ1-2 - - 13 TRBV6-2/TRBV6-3 CASSYPSGNGYTF TGTGCCAGCAGTTACCCCAGTGGTAATGGCTACACCTTC
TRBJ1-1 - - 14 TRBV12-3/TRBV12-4 CASSFQGSGTEAFF TGTGCCAGCAGTTTTCAAGGGTCCGGCACTGAAGCTTTCTTT
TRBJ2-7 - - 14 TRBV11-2 CASSLTGGINVQYF TGTGCCAGCAGCCTAACAGGCGGGATCAACGTGCAGTACTTC
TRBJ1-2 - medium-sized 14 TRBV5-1 CASSGLGTRYGYTF TGCGCCAGCAGCGGACTGGGAACGCGCTATGGCTACACCTTC
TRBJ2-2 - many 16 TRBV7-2 CASSSPGHGNTGELFF TGTGCCAGCAGTTCTCCGGGACACGGGAACACCGGGGAGCTGTTTTTT
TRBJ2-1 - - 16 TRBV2 CASIVLWAGFGNEQFF TGTGCCAGCATCGTGCTTTGGGCTGGATTTGGAAATGAGCAGTTCTTC
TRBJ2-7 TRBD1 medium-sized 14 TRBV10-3 CAISESRGPYEQYF TGTGCCATCAGTGAGTCGAGGGGGCCATACGAGCAGTACTTC
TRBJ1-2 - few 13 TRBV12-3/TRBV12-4 CASSSYGLNGYTF TGTGCCAGCAGCTCCTACGGTCTCAATGGCTACACCTTC